The T cell receptor (beta chain) under discussion was sequenced for a study of blood T cell repertoires in COVID-19. The assay was immunoSEQ multiplex PCR, and TCRdb's table has in-frame clones only and misses some. The sample carries about 100,000 clones, approximately 92% recorded once. After removal of 2 bases from V and 4 bases from J, the junction contained 14 bases not matched to a gene. This CDR3 has 18 residues. Germline V lookup: CDR1 LGHDT, CDR2 YNNKEL (reference sequence). The receptor's source is a man aged 45 to 65 with active COVID-19. Specimen: peripheral blood. This sequence joins TRBV3-1 (or the pseudogene TRBV3-2) and TRBJ1-1, with 9 bases fitting TRBD1. This CDR3 is CASSQWSGTGLLGTEAFF. CDR3 nucleotides: TGTGCCAGCAGCCAATGGTCCGGGACAGGGCTTTTGGGCACTGAAGCTTTCTTT.